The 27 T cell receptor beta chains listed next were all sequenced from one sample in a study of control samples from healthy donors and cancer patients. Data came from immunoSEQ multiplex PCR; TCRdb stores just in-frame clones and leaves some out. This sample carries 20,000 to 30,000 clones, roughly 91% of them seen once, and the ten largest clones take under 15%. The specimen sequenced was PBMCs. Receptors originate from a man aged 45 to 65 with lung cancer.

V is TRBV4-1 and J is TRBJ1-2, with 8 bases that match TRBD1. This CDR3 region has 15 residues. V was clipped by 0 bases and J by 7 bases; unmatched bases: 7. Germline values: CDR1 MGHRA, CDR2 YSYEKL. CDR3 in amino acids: CASSQDRQGAVGYTF. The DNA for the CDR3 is TGCGCCAGCAGCCAAGATAGGCAGGGGGCAGTTGGCTACACCTTC.

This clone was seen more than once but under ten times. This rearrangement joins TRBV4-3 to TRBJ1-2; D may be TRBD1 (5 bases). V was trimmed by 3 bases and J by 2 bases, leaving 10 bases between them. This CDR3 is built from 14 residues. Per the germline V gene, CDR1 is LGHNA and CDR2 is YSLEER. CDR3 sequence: CASSQAGLNYGYTF. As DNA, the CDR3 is TGCGCCAGCAGCCAGGCAGGGCTCAACTATGGCTACACCTTC.

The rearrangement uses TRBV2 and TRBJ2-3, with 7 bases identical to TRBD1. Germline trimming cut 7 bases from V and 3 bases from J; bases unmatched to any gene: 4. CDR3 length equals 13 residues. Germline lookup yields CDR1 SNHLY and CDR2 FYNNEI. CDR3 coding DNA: TGTGCCAGCATTTACAGGGGAACAGATACGCAGTATTTT. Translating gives CASIYRGTDTQYF.

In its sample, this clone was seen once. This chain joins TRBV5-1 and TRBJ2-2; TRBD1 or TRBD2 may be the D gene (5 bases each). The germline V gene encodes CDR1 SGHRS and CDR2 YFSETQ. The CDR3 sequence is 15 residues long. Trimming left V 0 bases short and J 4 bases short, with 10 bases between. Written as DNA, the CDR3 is TGCGCCAGCAGCTTGGAAATGAGGGGCACCGGGGAGCTGTTTTTT. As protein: CASSLEMRGTGELFF. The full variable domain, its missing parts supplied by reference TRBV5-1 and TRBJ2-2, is KAGVTQTPRYLIKTRGQQVTLSCSPISGHRSVSWYQQTPGQGLQFLFEYFSETQRNKGNFPGRFSGRQFSNSRSEMNVSTLELGDSALYLCASSLEMRGTGELFFGEGSRLTVL.

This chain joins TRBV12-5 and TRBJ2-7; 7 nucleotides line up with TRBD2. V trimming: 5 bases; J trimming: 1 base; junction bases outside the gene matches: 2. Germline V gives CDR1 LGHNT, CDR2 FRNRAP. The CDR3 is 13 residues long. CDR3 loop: CASGTGGSYEQYF. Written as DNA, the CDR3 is TGTGCTAGTGGTACCGGGGGGTCCTACGAGCAGTACTTC.

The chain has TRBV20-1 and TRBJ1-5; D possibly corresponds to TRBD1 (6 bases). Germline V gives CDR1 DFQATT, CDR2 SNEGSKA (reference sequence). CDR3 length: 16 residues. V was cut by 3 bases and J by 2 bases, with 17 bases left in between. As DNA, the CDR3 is TGCAGTGCTAGTATCCTGGGGGCTGACGGCAATCAGCCCCAGCATTTT. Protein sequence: CSASILGADGNQPQHF.

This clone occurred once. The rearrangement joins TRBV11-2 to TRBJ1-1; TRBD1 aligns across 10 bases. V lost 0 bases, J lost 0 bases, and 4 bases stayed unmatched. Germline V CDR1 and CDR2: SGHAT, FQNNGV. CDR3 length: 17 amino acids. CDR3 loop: CASSLEGQGFMNTEAFF. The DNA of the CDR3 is TGTGCCAGCAGCTTAGAGGGACAGGGGTTCATGAACACTGAAGCTTTCTTT. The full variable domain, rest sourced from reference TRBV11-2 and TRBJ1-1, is EAGVAQSPRYKIIEKRQSVAFWCNPISGHATLYWYQQILGQGPKLLIQFQNNGVVDDSQLPKDRFSAERLKGVDSTLKIQPAKLEDSAVYLCASSLEGQGFMNTEAFFGQGTRLTVV.

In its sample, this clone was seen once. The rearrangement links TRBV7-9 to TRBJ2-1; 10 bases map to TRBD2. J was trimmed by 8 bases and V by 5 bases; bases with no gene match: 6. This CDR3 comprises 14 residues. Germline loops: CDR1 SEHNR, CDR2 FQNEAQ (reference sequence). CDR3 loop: CASSPTGLAYEQFF. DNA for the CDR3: TGTGCCAGCAGCCCGACGGGACTAGCGTATGAGCAGTTCTTC.

CDR3 loop: CASSFPNALGGYTF. CDR3 DNA sequence: TGTGCCAGCAGTTTTCCGAATGCTCTGGGGGGCTACACCTTC. J is TRBJ1-2 and V is TRBV28; no definite D call. Trimming took 3 bases from V and 8 from J, leaving 16 bases between them. The CDR3 has 14 residues. From germline, CDR1 is MDHEN and CDR2 SYDVKM.

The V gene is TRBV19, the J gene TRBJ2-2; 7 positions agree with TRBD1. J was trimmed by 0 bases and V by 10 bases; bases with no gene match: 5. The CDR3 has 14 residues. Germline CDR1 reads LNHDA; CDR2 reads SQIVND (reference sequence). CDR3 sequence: CAIRDRTNTGELFF. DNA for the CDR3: TGTGCCATTCGGGACAGAACGAACACCGGGGAGCTGTTTTTT.

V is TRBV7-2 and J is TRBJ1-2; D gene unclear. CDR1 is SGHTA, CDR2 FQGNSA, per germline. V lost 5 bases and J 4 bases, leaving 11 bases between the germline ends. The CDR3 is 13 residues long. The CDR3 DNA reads TGTGCCAGCAGCCCCCGGGGTCCCTATGGCTACACCTTC. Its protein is CASSPRGPYGYTF.

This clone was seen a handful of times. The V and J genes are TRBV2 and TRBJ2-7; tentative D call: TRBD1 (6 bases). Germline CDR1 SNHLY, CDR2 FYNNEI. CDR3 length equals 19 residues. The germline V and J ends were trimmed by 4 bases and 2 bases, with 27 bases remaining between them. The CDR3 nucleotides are TGTGCCAGCAGTGGGGCAAGGGGGACGATTTATGGGATTCCCTACGAGCAGTACTTC. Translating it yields CASSGARGTIYGIPYEQYF.

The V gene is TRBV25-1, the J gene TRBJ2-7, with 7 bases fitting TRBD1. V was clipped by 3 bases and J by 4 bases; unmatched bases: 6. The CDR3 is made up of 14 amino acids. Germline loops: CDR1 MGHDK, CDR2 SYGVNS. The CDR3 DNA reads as TGTGCCAGCAGTGATGGACAGGCTGATTACGAGCAGTACTTC. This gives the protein CASSDGQADYEQYF.

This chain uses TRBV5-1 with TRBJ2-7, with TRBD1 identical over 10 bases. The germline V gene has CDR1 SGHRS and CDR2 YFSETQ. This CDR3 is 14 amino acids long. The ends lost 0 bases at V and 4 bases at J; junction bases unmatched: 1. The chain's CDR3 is CASSLVGQGYEQYF. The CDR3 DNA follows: TGCGCCAGCAGCTTGGTGGGACAGGGGTACGAGCAGTACTTC.

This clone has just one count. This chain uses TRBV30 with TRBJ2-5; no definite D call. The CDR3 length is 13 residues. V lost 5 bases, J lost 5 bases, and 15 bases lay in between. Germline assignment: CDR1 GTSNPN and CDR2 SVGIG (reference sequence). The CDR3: CAWVPGPVETQYF. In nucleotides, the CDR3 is TGTGCCTGGGTCCCCGGGCCGGTCGAGACCCAGTACTTC.

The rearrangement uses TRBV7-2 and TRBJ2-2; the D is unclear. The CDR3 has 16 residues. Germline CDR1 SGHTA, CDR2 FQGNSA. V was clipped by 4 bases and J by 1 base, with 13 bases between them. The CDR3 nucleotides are TGTGCCAGCAGCTCCCGGGCCTTAGTGAACACCGGGGAGCTGTTTTTT. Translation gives CASSSRALVNTGELFF.

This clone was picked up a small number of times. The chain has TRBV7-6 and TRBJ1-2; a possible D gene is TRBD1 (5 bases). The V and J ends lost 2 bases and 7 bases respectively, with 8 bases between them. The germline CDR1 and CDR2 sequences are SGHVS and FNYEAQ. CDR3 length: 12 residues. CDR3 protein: CASSLSGAGYTF. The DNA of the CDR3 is TGTGCCAGCAGCTTAAGTGGGGCTGGCTACACCTTC. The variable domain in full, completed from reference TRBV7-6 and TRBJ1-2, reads GAGVSQSPRYKVTKRGQDVALRCDPISGHVSLYWYRQALGQGPEFLTYFNYEAQQDKSGLPNDRFSAERPEGSISTLTIQRTEQRDSAMYRCASSLSGAGYTFGSGTRLTVV.

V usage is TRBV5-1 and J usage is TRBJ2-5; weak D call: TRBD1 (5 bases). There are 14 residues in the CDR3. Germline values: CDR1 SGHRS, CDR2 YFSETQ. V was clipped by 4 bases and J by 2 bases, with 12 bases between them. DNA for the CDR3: TGCGCCAGCAGCCCCGGACAAGCACAAGAGACCCAGTACTTC. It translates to CASSPGQAQETQYF.

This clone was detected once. The DNA of the CDR3 is TGCGCCAGCAGCCAAGGAGGGCAGGGATCCTACAATGAGCAGTTCTTC. Encoded protein: CASSQGGQGSYNEQFF. This sequence joins TRBV4-3 and TRBJ2-1; perhaps D is TRBD1 or TRBD2 (5 bases each). This CDR3 has 16 residues. Per germline, CDR1 LGHNA and CDR2 YSLEER. V gave up 1 base and J gave up 1 base, with 11 bases separating them.

The CDR3 nucleotides are TGTGCCAGCAGCTCGACGGGACTAGCGGGGGAAGAGACCCAGTACTTC. Its protein product is CASSSTGLAGEETQYF. The rearrangement uses TRBV7-8 and TRBJ2-5; 14 nucleotides line up with TRBD2. This CDR3 contains 16 residues. Germline values: CDR1 SGHVS, CDR2 FQNEAQ. Trimming at V came to 4 bases and at J to 3 bases, leaving 4 bases not matched to a gene.

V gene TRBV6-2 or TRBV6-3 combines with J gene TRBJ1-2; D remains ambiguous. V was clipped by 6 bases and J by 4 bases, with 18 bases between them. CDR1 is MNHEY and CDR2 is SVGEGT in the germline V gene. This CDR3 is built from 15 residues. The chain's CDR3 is CASSDSAFYFYGYTF. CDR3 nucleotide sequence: TGTGCCAGCAGCGATTCAGCTTTTTACTTCTATGGCTACACCTTC.

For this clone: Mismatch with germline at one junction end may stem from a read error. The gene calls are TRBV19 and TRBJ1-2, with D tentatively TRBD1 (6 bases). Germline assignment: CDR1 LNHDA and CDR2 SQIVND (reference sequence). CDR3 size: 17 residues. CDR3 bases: TGTGCCAGTCGTATTATCCCTTCGGGGGCCGGATTCTATGGCTACACCTTC. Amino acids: CASRIIPSGAGFYGYTF.

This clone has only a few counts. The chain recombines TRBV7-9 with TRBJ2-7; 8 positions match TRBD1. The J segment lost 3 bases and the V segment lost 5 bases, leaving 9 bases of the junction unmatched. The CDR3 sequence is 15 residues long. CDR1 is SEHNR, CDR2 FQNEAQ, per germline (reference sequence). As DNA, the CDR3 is TGTGCCAGCAGCCCCGGACAGGGTAAAAGCTACGAGCAGTACTTC. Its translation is CASSPGQGKSYEQYF.

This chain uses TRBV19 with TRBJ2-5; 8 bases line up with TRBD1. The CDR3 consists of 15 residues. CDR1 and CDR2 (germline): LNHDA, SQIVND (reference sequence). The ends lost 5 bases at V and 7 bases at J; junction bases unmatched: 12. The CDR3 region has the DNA TGTGCCAGTAGTCCAGGACAGGGACCTTGGTCGACCCAGTACTTC. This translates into CASSPGQGPWSTQYF.

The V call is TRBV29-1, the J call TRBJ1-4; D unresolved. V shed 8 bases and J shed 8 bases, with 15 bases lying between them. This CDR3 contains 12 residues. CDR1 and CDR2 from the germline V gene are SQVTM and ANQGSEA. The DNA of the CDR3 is TGCAGCCTACCGACCGAAATCGAAAAACTGTTTTTT. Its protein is CSLPTEIEKLFF.

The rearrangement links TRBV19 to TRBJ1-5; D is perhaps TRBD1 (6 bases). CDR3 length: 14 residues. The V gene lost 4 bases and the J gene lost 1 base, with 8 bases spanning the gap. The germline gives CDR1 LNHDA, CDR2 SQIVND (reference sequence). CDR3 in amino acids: CASSKDRSNQPQHF. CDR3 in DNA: TGTGCCAGTAGTAAAGACAGGAGCAATCAGCCCCAGCATTTT.

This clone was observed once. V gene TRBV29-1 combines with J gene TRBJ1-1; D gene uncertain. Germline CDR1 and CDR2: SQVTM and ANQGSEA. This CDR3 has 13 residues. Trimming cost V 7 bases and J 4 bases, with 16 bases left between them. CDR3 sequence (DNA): TGCAGCGGAACACTGGGAGTTATCACTGAAGCTTTCTTT. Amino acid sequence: CSGTLGVITEAFF.